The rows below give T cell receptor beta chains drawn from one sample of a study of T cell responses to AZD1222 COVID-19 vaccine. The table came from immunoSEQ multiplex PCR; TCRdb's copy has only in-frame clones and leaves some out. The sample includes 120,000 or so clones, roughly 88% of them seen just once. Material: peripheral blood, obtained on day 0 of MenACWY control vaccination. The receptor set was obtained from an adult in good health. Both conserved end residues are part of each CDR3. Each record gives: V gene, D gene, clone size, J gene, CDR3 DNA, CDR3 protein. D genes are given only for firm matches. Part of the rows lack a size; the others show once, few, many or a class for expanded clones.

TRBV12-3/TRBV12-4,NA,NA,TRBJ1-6,TGTGCCAGCAGCCTAGGGGACACGCCACCCCTCCACTTT,CASSLGDTPPLHF
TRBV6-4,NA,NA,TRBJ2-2,TGTGCCAGCAGAGGACAGTCCGGGGAGCTGTTTTTT,CASRGQSGELFF
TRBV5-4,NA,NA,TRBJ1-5,TGTGCCAGCAGCTTACAGGGTGGCAATCAGCCCCAGCATTTT,CASSLQGGNQPQHF
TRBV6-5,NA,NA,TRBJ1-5,TGTGCCAGCAGTCGACTCCCGGGGCACGATCAGCCCCAGCATTTT,CASSRLPGHDQPQHF
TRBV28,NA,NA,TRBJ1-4,TGTGCCAGCAGTTTACCCGTTAGGGCTCCAATAAGGACTAATGAAAAACTGTTTTTT,CASSLPVRAPIRTNEKLFF
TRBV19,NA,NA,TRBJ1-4,TGTGCCAGTAGTATCCACAGTAATGAAAAACTGTTTTTT,CASSIHSNEKLFF
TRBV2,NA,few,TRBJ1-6,TGTGCCAGCAGTTTGATGATTACAGGAAATTCACCCCTCCACTTT,CASSLMITGNSPLHF
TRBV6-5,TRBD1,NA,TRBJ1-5,TGTGCCAGCAAAATGACAGGGGATCAGCCCCAGCATTTT,CASKMTGDQPQHF
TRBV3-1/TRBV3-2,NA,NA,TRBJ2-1,TGTGCCAGCAGCCAGTTGCAGACCTCCTACAATGAGCAGTTCTTC,CASSQLQTSYNEQFF
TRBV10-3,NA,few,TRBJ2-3,TGTGCCATCAGTGAGTCAGGGGTCATCGGCACAGATACGCAGTATTTT,CAISESGVIGTDTQYF
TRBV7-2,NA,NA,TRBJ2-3,TGTGCCAGCAGCCTGGGTGGCACAGATACGCAGTATTTT,CASSLGGTDTQYF
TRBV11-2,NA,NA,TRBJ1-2,TGTGCCAGCAGCTTATCGGGACAATATGGCTACACCTTC,CASSLSGQYGYTF
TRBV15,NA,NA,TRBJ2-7,TGTGCCACCAGCAGAGATCCGGAGGGATACGAGCAGTACTTC,CATSRDPEGYEQYF
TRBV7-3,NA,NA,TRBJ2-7,TGTGCCAGCAGCTTATTATTACAGATTTACGAGCAGTACTTC,CASSLLLQIYEQYF
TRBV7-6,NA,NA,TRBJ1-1,TGTGCCAGCAGCTTAACTATTATGAACACTGAAGCTTTCTTT,CASSLTIMNTEAFF
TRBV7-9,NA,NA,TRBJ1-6,TGTGCCAGCAGCTTAGCGATCCAGGCGGGTAATTCACCCCTCCACTTT,CASSLAIQAGNSPLHF
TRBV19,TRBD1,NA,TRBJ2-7,TGTGCCAGTAGTAGGGACAGGGCATCCGAGCAGTACTTC,CASSRDRASEQYF
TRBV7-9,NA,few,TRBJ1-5,TGTGCCAGCAGCTCTACAGAAAGCAATCAGCCCCAGCATTTT,CASSSTESNQPQHF
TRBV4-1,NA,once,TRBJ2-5,TGCGCCAGCAGCCAAGTTCCCGATCGGGCAGGGAAATTGGAGACCCAGTACTTC,CASSQVPDRAGKLETQYF
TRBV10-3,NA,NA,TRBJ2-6,TGTGCCATCAGTGAGTCGGCAGTACCCTCTGGGGCCAACGTCCTGACTTTC,CAISESAVPSGANVLTF
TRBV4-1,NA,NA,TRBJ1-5,TGCGCCAGCAGCCAAGTCCATAGCAATCAGCCCCAGCATTTT,CASSQVHSNQPQHF
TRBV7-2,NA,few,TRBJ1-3,TGTGCCAGCAGCTTATATACCGAGGGGTCTGGAAACACCATATATTTT,CASSLYTEGSGNTIYF
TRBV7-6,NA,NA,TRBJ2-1,TGTGCCAGCAGCTTAACAATTTTTTTGGGGCAGGGTAAAAATGAGCAGTTCTTC,CASSLTIFLGQGKNEQFF
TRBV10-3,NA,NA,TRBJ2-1,TGTGCCATCAGTCCCGGGACAGAGCAGTTCTTC,CAISPGTEQFF
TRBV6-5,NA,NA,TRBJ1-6,TGTGCCAGCAGTTACTCCTCCCGGTTCGACGGTTCACCCCTCCACTTT,CASSYSSRFDGSPLHF
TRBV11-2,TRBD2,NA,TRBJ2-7,TGTGCCAGCAGCCGAACCACGACGGGAGGTGGTTTAGATGAGCAGTACTTC,CASSRTTTGGGLDEQYF
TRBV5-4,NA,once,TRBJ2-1,TGTGCCAGCAGCTCTCGAAACTACAATGAGCAGTTCTTC,CASSSRNYNEQFF
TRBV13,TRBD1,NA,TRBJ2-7,TGTGCCAGCAGCCCCCCCGGGACAGACTACGAGCAGTACTTC,CASSPPGTDYEQYF
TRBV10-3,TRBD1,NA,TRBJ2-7,TGTGCCATCAAGCCGGGACAGGATATGTACGAGCAGTACTTC,CAIKPGQDMYEQYF
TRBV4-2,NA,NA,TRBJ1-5,TGTGCCAGCAGGCGTGGGTTAGGCAATCAGCCCCAGCATTTT,CASRRGLGNQPQHF
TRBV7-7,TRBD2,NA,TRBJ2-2,TGTGCCAGCAGCTTAGAGGCGGGAGCGAACACCGGGGAGCTGTTTTTT,CASSLEAGANTGELFF
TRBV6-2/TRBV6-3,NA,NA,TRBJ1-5,TGTGCCAGCAGTTACCCCCTGTGGGGTGGTCAGCCCCAGCATTTT,CASSYPLWGGQPQHF
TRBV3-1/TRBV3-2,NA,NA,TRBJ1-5,TGTGCCAGCAGCCGAGGACAGTCAAGCAATCAGCCCCAGCATTTT,CASSRGQSSNQPQHF